The 8 T cell receptor beta chains below come from one sample, sequenced in a study of tumor-infiltrating lymphocytes in localized non-small cell lung cancer. This table comes from immunoSEQ multiplex PCR, and its TCRdb copy is limited to in-frame clones, with some not included. The sample includes about 6,000 clones, approximately 82% of them seen just once. Specimen: lung tumor tissue. Receptor source: a human donor with non-small cell lung cancer.

This clone came up a few times. The rearrangement links TRBV6-1 to TRBJ1-1; weak D call: TRBD1 (5 bases). This CDR3 is built from 15 residues. From germline, CDR1 is MNHNS and CDR2 SASEGT. V lost 6 bases to trimming and J lost 0 bases, with 14 bases between them. The CDR3 DNA reads as TGTGCCAGCAGCGGGACGTCGGCTATGAACACTGAAGCTTTCTTT. It codes for CASSGTSAMNTEAFF.

The CDR3 coding sequence is TGTGCCAGCAGCTTTAACAGGGGAGCCGGGGCCAACGTCCTGACTTTC. Encoded protein: CASSFNRGAGANVLTF. V gene TRBV7-2 combines with J gene TRBJ2-6; TRBD1 matches 7 bases. Germline assignment: CDR1 SGHTA and CDR2 FQGNSA. With 3 bases clipped from V and 4 bases from J, the junction kept 6 bases outside the gene matches. The CDR3 extends over 16 amino acids.

This chain connects TRBV27 to TRBJ2-3; TRBD2 matches at 8 bases. CDR1 is MNHEY, CDR2 SMNVEV, per germline (reference sequence). The V segment lost 6 bases and the J segment 4 bases; nucleotides outside the gene matches: 15. This CDR3 region has 17 residues. The CDR3 protein is CASSLTPPGLGPDTQYF. As DNA, the CDR3 is TGTGCCAGCAGCCTCACGCCACCGGGACTAGGGCCAGATACGCAGTATTTT.

The rearrangement joins TRBV10-1 to TRBJ1-2; D call uncertain. Germline V gene data show CDR1 as WNHNN and CDR2 as SYGVQD (reference sequence). The germline V and J ends were trimmed by 0 bases and 8 bases, with 10 bases remaining between them. The CDR3 consists of 13 residues. CDR3 region: CASSESLWSGYTF. The DNA of the CDR3 is TGCGCCAGCAGTGAGTCCTTGTGGAGCGGCTACACCTTC.

Here the CDR3 DNA reads TGTGCCAGTAGTATGGGGCATACAGATACGCAGTATTTT. It is translated as CASSMGHTDTQYF. This sequence joins TRBV19 and TRBJ2-3; possibly TRBD1 for D (5 bases). The germline CDR1 and CDR2 sequences are LNHDA and SQIVND (reference sequence). V was shortened by 3 bases and J by 3 bases, with 7 bases between the two germline ends. The CDR3 has 13 amino acids.

Comment on this clone: Within the sample, other DNA sequences also encode this same CDR3. The CDR3 DNA is TGTGCCAGTGCCCTAGCTGGAGGCCATTTGTATGAGCAGTTCTTC. It encodes CASALAGGHLYEQFF. V usage is TRBV9 and J usage is TRBJ2-1; tentatively, D is TRBD2 (5 bases). The CDR3 length is 15 residues. Trimming left V 8 bases short and J 8 bases short, with 23 bases between. Per the germline V gene, CDR1 is SGDLS and CDR2 is YYNGEE.

The rearrangement links TRBV28 to TRBJ2-3; D remains unclear. The ends were cut back, 4 bases at V and 4 bases at J, with 6 bases in the middle. CDR3 length: 12 residues. CDR1 and CDR2 (germline): MDHEN, SYDVKM. CDR3 residues: CASSWSADTQYF. The CDR3 DNA follows: TGTGCCAGCAGTTGGTCGGCAGATACGCAGTATTTT.

The chain is built from TRBV9 and TRBJ2-7; weak D call: TRBD1 (5 bases). Trimming stripped 0 bases from V and 1 base from J, with 14 bases between. This CDR3 has 16 residues. Germline CDR1 SGDLS, CDR2 YYNGEE. CDR3 sequence (DNA): TGTGCCAGCAGCGTAGATCAGGGTTGGGGATCCTACGAGCAGTACTTC. Amino acids: CASSVDQGWGSYEQYF. Full variable domain (remainder filled in from reference TRBV9 and TRBJ2-7): DSGVTQTPKHLITATGQRVTLRCSPRSGDLSVYWYQQSLDQGLQFLIQYYNGEERAKGNILERFSAQQFPDLHSELNLSSLELGDSALYFCASSVDQGWGSYEQYFGPGTRLTVT.